Listed here are 3 T cell receptor beta chains from one sample, sequenced in a study of T cell changes during pregnancy in multiple sclerosis. Method: immunoSEQ multiplex PCR; TCRdb's copy keeps in-frame clones and lacks some. The table shows some 100,000 clones, with around 93% occurring only once. This specimen consisted of peripheral blood, obtained before pregnancy. The origin of the receptors is a female donor with multiple sclerosis, enrolled in a pregnancy study.

The chain carries TRBV19 and TRBJ1-2; maybe TRBD1 (5 bases). V lost 4 bases and J lost 6, with 9 bases in between. The CDR3 sequence is 12 residues long. Per the germline V gene, CDR1 is LNHDA and CDR2 is SQIVND (reference sequence). CDR3 in amino acids: CASSTRDNGYTF. Written as DNA, the CDR3 is TGTGCCAGTAGTACCAGGGATAATGGCTACACCTTC.

The chain combines TRBV4-1 with TRBJ2-1, with TRBD2 identical over 7 bases. CDR3 length: 16 amino acids. CDR1 is MGHRA and CDR2 is YSYEKL in the germline V gene. Trimming removed 1 base from V and 0 bases from J; junction bases left unmatched: 3. CDR3 DNA: TGCGCCAGCAGCCAAGTTCGCGGGAGCTCCTACAATGAGCAGTTCTTC. Translation: CASSQVRGSSYNEQFF.

V and J are TRBV21-1 and TRBJ2-7; TRBD1 is the table's D call and was not checked against the DNA. TRBV21-1 is described as a pseudogene. The CDR3 consists of 17 residues. The CDR3 DNA sequence: TGTGCCAGCATTCAAACCGCCCGGGACAGGGGTCCCCACGAGCAGTACTTC. It is translated as CASIQTARDRGPHEQYF.